This TCR beta chain derives from a study of T cell responses to AZD1222 COVID-19 vaccine. Overall study results and limits: A mostly white British donor set with more females was recruited, and clonal diversity was possibly underestimated.

The CDR3 extends over 12 amino acids. Trimming cost V 7 bases and J 3 bases, with 10 bases left between them. Generated by immunoSEQ multiplex PCR, the TCRdb table keeps only in-frame clones and is missing some. The sample holds roughly 70,000 clones, roughly four fifths seen once. Notes on this clone: The antigen is unknown.

The source material was peripheral blood, sampled on day 0 of AZD1222 vaccination. This chain uses TRBV12-3 or TRBV12-4 with TRBJ2-7, with D perhaps TRBD1 (6 bases). The sequence derives from an adult in good health. For the CDR3, the DNA is TGTGCCAGCACCACACAGGGCTACGAGCAGTACTTC. Protein product: CASTTQGYEQYF.